This T cell receptor beta chain originates from a study of blood T cell repertoires in COVID-19. Sequenced by immunoSEQ multiplex PCR; TCRdb stores in-frame clones only, minus some. Among 240,000 or so clones listed, roughly 79% were seen once. What was sequenced was peripheral blood. The receptor's source is an elderly woman with acute or convalescent COVID-19.

DNA for the CDR3: TGTGCCAGCACCTCAGCGGGGGGGGACGCCTACAATGAGCAGTTCTTC. It translates to CASTSAGGDAYNEQFF. The V gene is TRBV3-1 (or the pseudogene TRBV3-2), the J gene TRBJ2-1; TRBD2 matches 10 bases. V was clipped by 7 bases and J by 2 bases; unmatched bases: 8. The CDR3 consists of 16 residues. Germline assignment: CDR1 LGHDT and CDR2 YNNKEL (reference sequence).